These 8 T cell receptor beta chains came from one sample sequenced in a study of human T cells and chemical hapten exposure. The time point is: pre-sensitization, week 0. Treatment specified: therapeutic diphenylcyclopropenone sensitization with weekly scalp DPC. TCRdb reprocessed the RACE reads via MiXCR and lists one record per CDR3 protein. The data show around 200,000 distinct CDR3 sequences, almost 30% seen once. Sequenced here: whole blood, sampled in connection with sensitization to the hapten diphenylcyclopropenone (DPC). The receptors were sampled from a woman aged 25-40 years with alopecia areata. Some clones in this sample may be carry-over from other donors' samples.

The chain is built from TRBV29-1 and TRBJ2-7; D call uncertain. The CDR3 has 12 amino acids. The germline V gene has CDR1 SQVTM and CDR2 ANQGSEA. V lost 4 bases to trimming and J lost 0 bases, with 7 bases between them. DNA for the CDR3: TGCAGCGTTGTAGGGAACTCCTACGAGCAGTACTTC. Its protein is CSVVGNSYEQYF.

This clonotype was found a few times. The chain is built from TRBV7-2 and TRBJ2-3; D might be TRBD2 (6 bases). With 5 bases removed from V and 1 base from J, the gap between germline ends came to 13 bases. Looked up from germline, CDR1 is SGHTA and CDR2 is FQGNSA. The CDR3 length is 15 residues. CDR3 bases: TGTGCCAGCAGCCCCCGCGGGGAACGCACAGATACGCAGTATTTT. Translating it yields CASSPRGERTDTQYF.

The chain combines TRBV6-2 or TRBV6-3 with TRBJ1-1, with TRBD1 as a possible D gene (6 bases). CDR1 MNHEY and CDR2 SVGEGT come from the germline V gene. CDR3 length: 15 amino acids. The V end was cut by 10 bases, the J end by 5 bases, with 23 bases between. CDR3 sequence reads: CATGVGGARSTEAFF. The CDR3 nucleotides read TGTGCCACCGGCGTGGGGGGGGCCAGGAGTACTGAAGCTTTCTTT.

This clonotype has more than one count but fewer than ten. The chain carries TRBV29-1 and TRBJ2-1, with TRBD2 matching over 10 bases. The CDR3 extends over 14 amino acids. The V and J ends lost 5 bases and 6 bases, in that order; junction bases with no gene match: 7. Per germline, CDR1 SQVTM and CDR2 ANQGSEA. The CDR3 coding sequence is TGCAGCGTTCAAGCGGGAGGGCCTTCCAATGAGCAGTTCTTC. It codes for CSVQAGGPSNEQFF.

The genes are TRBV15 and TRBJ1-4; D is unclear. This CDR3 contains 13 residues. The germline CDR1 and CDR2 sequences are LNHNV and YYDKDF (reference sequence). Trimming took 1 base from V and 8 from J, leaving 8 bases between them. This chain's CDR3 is CATSRAGLEKLFF. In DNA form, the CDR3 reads TGTGCCACCAGCAGAGCAGGCCTGGAAAAACTGTTTTTT.

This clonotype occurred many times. Written as DNA, the CDR3 is TGCAGTGCTGAGAACCAGGCCAACACTGAAGCTTTCTTT. Protein sequence: CSAENQANTEAFF. The chain uses TRBV20-1 and TRBJ1-1; D gene uncertain. V lost 5 bases to trimming and J lost 2 bases, with 12 bases between them. The CDR3 spans 13 residues. Germline values: CDR1 DFQATT, CDR2 SNEGSKA (reference sequence).

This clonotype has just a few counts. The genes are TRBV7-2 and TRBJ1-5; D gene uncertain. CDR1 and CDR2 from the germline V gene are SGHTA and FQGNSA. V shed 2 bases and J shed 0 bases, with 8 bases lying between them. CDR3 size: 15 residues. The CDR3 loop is CASSLHVYSNQPQHF. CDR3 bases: TGTGCCAGCAGCTTACACGTCTATAGCAATCAGCCCCAGCATTTT.

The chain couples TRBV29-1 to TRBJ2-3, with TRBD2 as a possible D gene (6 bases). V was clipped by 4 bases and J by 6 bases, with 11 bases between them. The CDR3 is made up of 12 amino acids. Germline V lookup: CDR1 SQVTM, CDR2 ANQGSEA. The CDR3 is CSVAGRLDTQYF. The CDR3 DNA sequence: TGCAGCGTTGCAGGGAGGTTGGATACGCAGTATTTT.